The sequence of this TCR beta chain was determined in a study of CD8+CD57+ T cells in acquired aplastic anemia. Between the trimmed V and J ends, which lost 6 bases and 4 bases, there was a span of 10 bases. Germline V CDR1 and CDR2: SGDLS, YYNGEE. The CDR3 is 12 amino acids. Patients picked for sequencing had shown CD8+CD57+ cell expansion detected by flow cytometry. Genomic DNA, serving as template, underwent TCR beta VDJ and CDR3 profiling. MiXCR, run by TCRdb on the reads, gives a single entry per CDR3 protein. The table records approximately 470,000 distinct CDR3 sequences, around 30% of them present only once.

Sequenced sample: sorted CD4+, CD8+, or CD8+CD57+ T cells (not recorded which) from PBMCs. The chain employs TRBV9 and TRBJ1-1, with D hard to call. The receptor comes from a human donor with aplastic anemia. The CDR3 loop reads CASNPATTEAFF. In DNA form, the CDR3 reads TGTGCCAGCAACCCCGCGACCACTGAAGCTTTCTTT.